This TCR beta chain was recorded in a study of cytomegalovirus exposure and HLA in healthy donors. Study-wide findings and caveats: Cytomegalovirus-associated status was assigned to fewer than 200 TCR beta chains.

This clone was recorded only once. What it recognizes is unknown. Germline V CDR1 and CDR2: SGHTS, YDEGEE. The CDR3 totals 13 residues. Trimming took 0 bases from V and 6 from J, leaving 10 bases between them. Clones were read by immunoSEQ multiplex PCR, and TCRdb kept only the in-frame ones, dropping some. The data contain about 170,000 clones, just under 90% of them singletons. The donors belonged to the approximately 120-subject validation cohort, separate from the roughly 600-subject first cohort. Sequenced material: PBMCs. This rearrangement joins TRBV5-8 to TRBJ2-7, with D perhaps matching TRBD1 (6 bases). The sequence was obtained from a man aged 18 to 30 in good health and CMV-seropositive. The chain's CDR3 is CASSLGGPAEQYF. The DNA for the CDR3 is TGTGCCAGCAGCTTGGGGGGGCCCGCCGAGCAGTACTTC.